Listed here is a single TCR beta chain. No antigen is known for it. No much larger clonotype is one base removed from it; base qualities were not supplied. Libraries were built with PCR. The sequencer listed for this sample is Illumina HiSeq 2500. TCR libraries were prepared with molecular barcoding, using unique molecular identifiers to normalize TCRbeta repertoire quantification. The raw public data were reprocessed by TCRdb itself: fastp quality trimming at Q25, MiXCR clonotype calling, in-frame beta chains only. Every distinct CDR3 protein forms one entry, paired with its most common genes and DNA. The sample records about a million distinct CDR3 sequences, about 29% of which are singletons. The ten top clones hold roughly 31% of the sample. This sample is drawn from a study of T-cell reconstitution after alpha-beta-depleted transplantation in children (dated by TCRdb to the mid-2010s). General notes on the study: Using TCR repertoire profiling, the study quantitatively followed how T-cell immune reconstitution unfolded in children after TCRalphabeta/CD19-depleted allogeneic hematopoietic cell transplantation. What the research found in general, with its limitations: Over subsequent months, a decline in hyperexpanded clone frequencies was noted, and after one year, T-cell counts and TCRbeta diversity were mostly ascribed to newly produced T cells. The high TCRbeta diversity at day 60 in some patients was ascribed to recipient T cells and intrathymic progenitors that had survived conditioning. About two months after transplant, the apparently early recovery of alphabetaT-cell counts reportedly depended on just several hundred clones that had expanded rapidly and came from non-depleted graft cells.

This specimen's treatment or condition label, per the study, means: allogeneic hematopoietic cell transplantation with graft depleted of TCRalphabeta T cells and CD19 B cells. Transplant recipients were children who received TCRalphabeta/CD19-depleted allogeneic hematopoietic cell grafts. Taken from the germline V gene (reference sequence), the CDR1 and CDR2 loops are SEHNR and FQNEAQ. The CDR3 sequence holds 17 residues, the cysteine and phenylalanine included. Kept here is only the CDR3 DNA, which spans 51 bases and is read in frame from base 1. V is trimmed back by 5 bases and J by 2 bases, and the junction contains 6 bases that no gene match accounts for.

This chain is built from TRBV7-9 and TRBJ1-6; 10 of the junction bases match TRBD1. The sample consisted of PBMCs, mostly from graft donor cells, taken 360 days after TCRalphabeta/CD19-depleted stem cell transplant. The TCR comes from a boy in the first two years of life who had a stem cell transplant for SCID, so the T cells may come from the graft donor. The CDR3 sequence is CASSLGTGVTYNSPLHF. The bases read TGTGCCAGCAGCCTCGGGACAGGGGTTACCTATAATTCACCCCTCCACTTT.